This passage covers 20 T cell receptor beta chains from one sample sequenced in a study of T cell responses to AZD1222 COVID-19 vaccine. Data came from immunoSEQ multiplex PCR; TCRdb stores just in-frame clones and leaves some out. The top ten hold 1.9% of the sample, which has around 150,000 clones, approximately 91% seen once. Sequencing used peripheral blood, obtained 28 days after the second AZD1222 dose. These TCRs come from an adult who received the AZD1222 COVID-19 vaccine.

The chain employs TRBV12-5 and TRBJ1-4; TRBD1 aligns across 9 bases. The ends lost 7 bases at V and 6 bases at J; junction bases unmatched: 9. This CDR3 region has 15 residues. The germline gives CDR1 LGHNT, CDR2 FRNRAP. The CDR3 loop reads CASEKGDRADEKLFF. DNA for the CDR3: TGTGCTAGTGAAAAGGGGGACAGGGCAGATGAAAAACTGTTTTTT.

The chain employs TRBV5-4 and TRBJ1-4, with D tentatively TRBD1 (6 bases). In germline, CDR1 is SGHNT, CDR2 YYREEE (reference sequence). Trimming took off 5 bases at V and 6 bases at J, with 17 bases between the two ends. This CDR3 contains 15 residues. CDR3 in DNA: TGTGCCAGCAGTCCCGGGGGCCAGCCGGATGAAAAACTGTTTTTT. Translating gives CASSPGGQPDEKLFF.

In DNA, the CDR3 is TGTGCCAGCTCACTAGGGGAGAACATTCAGTACTTC. Translated: CASSLGENIQYF. The chain links TRBV18 to TRBJ2-4, with D perhaps TRBD1 or TRBD2 (5 bases each). Germline V gene data show CDR1 as KGHSH and CDR2 as LQKENI. The V gene lost 4 bases and the J gene lost 7 bases, with 8 bases spanning the gap. The CDR3 has 12 amino acids.

V is TRBV5-6 and J is TRBJ1-6, with 10 bases matching TRBD1. The CDR3 covers 15 residues. In germline, CDR1 is SGHDT, CDR2 YYEEEE. The trim removed 3 bases at V and 8 bases at J, leaving 5 bases unmatched. The chain's CDR3 is CASSSRTGGYSPLHF. For the CDR3, the DNA is TGTGCCAGCAGCTCCCGGACAGGGGGGTATTCACCCCTCCACTTT.

The CDR3 DNA reads as TGTGCCAGCAGCCGGGACAGCCTCAACACCGGGGAGCTGTTTTTT. Translation gives CASSRDSLNTGELFF. J is TRBJ2-2 and V is TRBV14, with TRBD1 identical over 7 bases. Per germline, CDR1 SGHDN and CDR2 FVKESK. This CDR3 is 15 amino acids long. V trimming: 4 bases; J trimming: 2 bases; junction bases outside the gene matches: 4.

This sequence joins TRBV7-3 and TRBJ2-1, with TRBD1 as a possible D gene (6 bases). The germline V gene has CDR1 SGHTA and CDR2 FQGTGA. The CDR3 length is 13 residues. Trimming shortened V by 4 bases and J by 9 bases, and 13 bases separated the two germline ends. The CDR3 region has the DNA TGTGCCAGCAGCTCCTCAGGGGCGACTGAGCAGTTCTTC. Encoded protein: CASSSSGATEQFF.

CDR3 bases: TGCGCCAGCAGCCGAGAATCCGGGACAGGGGTCTCACCCCTCCACTTT. It specifies CASSRESGTGVSPLHF. V is TRBV5-1 and J is TRBJ1-6; 10 bases are a match to TRBD1. The length of the CDR3 is 16 residues. V was clipped by 4 bases and J by 10 bases; unmatched bases: 11. Germline CDR1 SGHRS, CDR2 YFSETQ. Using reference TRBV5-1 and TRBJ1-6 for the parts outside the CDR3, the full variable domain is KAGVTQTPRYLIKTRGQQVTLSCSPISGHRSVSWYQQTPGQGLQFLFEYFSETQRNKGNFPGRFSGRQFSNSRSEMNVSTLELGDSALYLCASSRESGTGVSPLHFGNGTRLTVT.

The chain recombines TRBV14 with TRBJ1-3; D uncertain. The V gene's germline CDR1 is SGHDN and CDR2 FVKESK. The CDR3 has 12 residues. V was trimmed by 1 base and J by 8 bases, leaving 6 bases between them. The CDR3 protein is CASSQGPDTIYF. CDR3 bases: TGTGCCAGCAGCCAAGGCCCTGACACCATATATTTT.

The chain employs TRBV30 and TRBJ1-1; a weak D match, TRBD1 (5 bases). The CDR3 is 14 amino acids. In germline, CDR1 is GTSNPN, CDR2 SVGIG (reference sequence). Trimming took 3 bases from V and 1 from J, leaving 12 bases between them. The CDR3 protein is CAWRAGLGNTEAFF. CDR3 in DNA: TGTGCCTGGAGGGCGGGACTGGGGAACACTGAAGCTTTCTTT.

The chain carries TRBV5-4 and TRBJ1-4; D is unclear. This CDR3 comprises 14 residues. V dropped 1 base and J dropped 7 bases, with 11 bases sitting between them. Germline V gives CDR1 SGHNT, CDR2 YYREEE (reference sequence). The CDR3 nucleotides are TGTGCCAGCAGCTTGTACGGTATTAGTGAAAAACTGTTTTTT. This codes for CASSLYGISEKLFF.

This chain joins TRBV19 and TRBJ1-5; possibly TRBD1 for D (5 bases). CDR1 is LNHDA, CDR2 SQIVND, per germline (reference sequence). The CDR3 spans 17 residues. V was cut by 7 bases and J by 4 bases, with 23 bases left in between. The CDR3 loop reads CASTPTEDSVSNQPQHF. The CDR3 DNA reads as TGTGCCAGTACTCCAACGGAAGACAGCGTTTCTAATCAGCCCCAGCATTTT.

The rearrangement links TRBV7-2 to TRBJ2-3; D is possibly TRBD1 (6 bases). The CDR3 has 16 residues. Germline V lookup: CDR1 SGHTA, CDR2 FQGNSA. The V gene lost 4 bases and the J gene lost 2 bases, with 16 bases spanning the gap. The chain's CDR3 is CASSSVSQGYTDTQYF. In DNA form, the CDR3 reads TGTGCCAGCAGCTCCGTATCACAGGGATACACAGATACGCAGTATTTT.

With regard to this clone: This sample also contains other DNA sequences that code for the same CDR3. The chain combines TRBV5-1 with TRBJ1-5; possibly TRBD1 for D (6 bases). CDR3 size: 13 residues. Germline assignment: CDR1 SGHRS and CDR2 YFSETQ. V was clipped by 2 bases and J by 4 bases, with 7 bases between them. The CDR3 sequence is CASSLQGNQPQHF. CDR3 DNA sequence: TGCGCCAGCAGCTTACAGGGTAATCAGCCCCAGCATTTT. The full variable domain, in which reference TRBV5-1 and TRBJ1-5 provide the parts outside the CDR3, is KAGVTQTPRYLIKTRGQQVTLSCSPISGHRSVSWYQQTPGQGLQFLFEYFSETQRNKGNFPGRFSGRQFSNSRSEMNVSTLELGDSALYLCASSLQGNQPQHFGDGTRLSIL.

The gene calls are TRBV6-5 and TRBJ2-1, with 13 nucleotides matching TRBD2. V lost 6 bases to trimming and J lost 6 bases; unmatched junction nucleotides: 5. CDR1 is MNHEY and CDR2 is SVGAGI in the germline V gene. The CDR3 is 15 residues long. Here the CDR3 reads CASRPLAGGVNEQFF. In DNA, the CDR3 is TGTGCCAGCAGACCACTAGCGGGAGGGGTCAATGAGCAGTTCTTC.

This chain uses TRBV5-6 with TRBJ1-1, with D hard to call. The CDR3 totals 13 residues. The V end was cut by 3 bases, the J end by 1 base, with 7 bases between. CDR1 and CDR2 (germline): SGHDT, YYEEEE. The DNA of the CDR3 is TGTGCCAGCAGCTATACGGGGAACACTGAAGCTTTCTTT. Amino acid sequence: CASSYTGNTEAFF.

This clone was seen once. V and J are TRBV7-8 and TRBJ1-4; maybe TRBD1 (6 bases). The CDR3 contains 15 residues. V lost 1 base and J 9 bases, leaving 15 bases between the germline ends. The germline V gene has CDR1 SGHVS and CDR2 FQNEAQ. CDR3 protein: CASSLDRRDTKKLFF. The CDR3 nucleotides read TGTGCCAGCAGCTTAGACCGACGGGACACGAAAAAACTGTTTTTT.

This sequence joins TRBV4-2 and TRBJ1-2; 9 bases line up with TRBD1. Germline CDR1 is LGHNA and CDR2 is YNFKEQ. J gave up 6 bases and V 3 bases, and 5 bases lay outside the gene matches. This CDR3 is built from 14 residues. In DNA, the CDR3 is TGTGCCAGCAGCCACGCAGGGACAGGGAATGGCTACACCTTC. This gives the protein CASSHAGTGNGYTF.

The rearrangement uses TRBV11-3 and TRBJ2-1; TRBD1 matches 8 bases. The CDR3 loop spans 15 amino acids. With V trimmed by 5 bases and J by 6 bases, 9 bases remained unmatched. CDR1 and CDR2 from the germline V gene are SGHNT and YENEEA. CDR3 residues: CASSGQGSEVNEQFF. The CDR3 region has the DNA TGTGCCAGCAGCGGACAGGGCTCAGAAGTCAATGAGCAGTTCTTC. Together with reference TRBV11-3 and TRBJ2-1, the CDR3 gives the full variable domain: EAGVVQSPRYKIIEKKQPVAFWCNPISGHNTLYWYLQNLGQGPELLIRYENEEAVDDSQLPKDRFSAERLKGVDSTLKIQPAELGDSAVYLCASSGQGSEVNEQFFGPGTRLTVL.

The J gene is TRBJ2-7, the V gene TRBV19; weak D call: TRBD1 (6 bases). Germline V gene lookup returns CDR1 LNHDA and CDR2 SQIVND (reference sequence). This CDR3 spans 14 amino acids. V dropped 5 bases and J dropped 11 bases, with 22 bases sitting between them. The CDR3 loop is CASSVRQDQSGKYF. CDR3 in DNA: TGTGCCAGTAGTGTACGACAGGACCAGAGTGGGAAGTACTTC.

The CDR3 sequence: CASSTQTAVGVYGYTF. The CDR3 bases are TGTGCCAGTAGTACCCAGACAGCGGTGGGTGTATATGGCTACACCTTC. This sequence joins TRBV19 and TRBJ1-2, with D possibly being TRBD1 (5 bases). This CDR3 has 16 amino acids. From germline, CDR1 is LNHDA and CDR2 SQIVND (reference sequence). Between the trimmed V and J ends, which lost 4 bases and 5 bases, there was a span of 20 bases.